A single sample gave rise to the 16 T cell receptor beta chains below, sequenced in a study of radiation and T cells in renal cell carcinoma. Some clones are missing from TCRdb's copy, which holds only in-frame ones; the method was immunoSEQ multiplex PCR. The table lists 100,000 to 150,000 clones, over 75% of them singletons, with approximately 5% in the top ten. Time point described: blood 2 weeks post-SBRT. Treatment reported: 15 Gy SBRT to primary tumor, nephrectomy 4 weeks later. The sample was blood, taken from a patient whose treatment included radiotherapy and nephrectomy. The source is a man aged 50 to 59 with renal cell carcinoma.

This clone was counted between two and nine times. V gene TRBV7-9 combines with J gene TRBJ1-1; 7 bases align to TRBD1. The CDR3 is 13 amino acids. Per the germline V gene, CDR1 is SEHNR and CDR2 is FQNEAQ (reference sequence). J lost 8 bases, V lost 4 bases, and 7 bases had no gene match. The CDR3 sequence: CASSYPDRQEAFF. CDR3 nucleotide sequence: TGTGCCAGCAGCTACCCGGACAGGCAGGAAGCTTTCTTT. Based on the CDR3 plus reference TRBV7-9 and TRBJ1-1, the full variable domain is DTGVSQNPRHKITKRGQNVTFRCDPISEHNRLYWYRQTLGQGPEFLTYFQNEAQLEKSRLLSDRFSAERPKGSFSTLEIQRTEQGDSAMYLCASSYPDRQEAFFGQGTRLTVV.

The chain combines TRBV6-1 with TRBJ1-4; weak D call: TRBD1 (5 bases). The CDR3 consists of 13 residues. Germline V gene data show CDR1 as MNHNS and CDR2 as SASEGT. V was pared by 8 bases and J by 6 bases, with 13 bases between. The CDR3, as DNA: TGTGCCAGCGGACGGGGGTCCGATGAAAAACTGTTTTTT. Translated, it gives CASGRGSDEKLFF.

The chain's CDR3 is CASSLPGTAYNEQFF. Here the CDR3 DNA reads TGTGCCAGCAGTCTCCCCGGGACAGCATACAATGAGCAGTTCTTC. The V call is TRBV27, the J call TRBJ2-1; 7 bases are a match to TRBD1. Germline V CDR1 and CDR2: MNHEY, SMNVEV (reference sequence). CDR3 length equals 15 residues. With V trimmed by 5 bases and J by 4 bases, 8 bases remained unmatched.

CDR3 sequence reads: CASSVGVAHQETQYF. CDR3 sequence (DNA): TGTGCCAGCAGCGTAGGTGTAGCCCATCAAGAGACCCAGTACTTC. V gene TRBV9 combines with J gene TRBJ2-5; unclear D gene. Germline V lookup: CDR1 SGDLS, CDR2 YYNGEE. Deletions cut 0 bases from V and 2 bases from J, with 11 bases between. The CDR3 covers 15 residues.

The chain links TRBV19 to TRBJ1-4; possibly TRBD1 for D (5 bases). The CDR3 is 17 amino acids. V dropped 0 bases and J dropped 5 bases, with 16 bases sitting between them. The germline V gene encodes CDR1 LNHDA and CDR2 SQIVND (reference sequence). CDR3 nucleotide sequence: TGTGCCAGTAGTATAGATCGACCTGCAGGGACGAATGAAAAACTGTTTTTT. Its translation is CASSIDRPAGTNEKLFF.

The rearrangement links TRBV7-3 to TRBJ1-5; D unresolved. The germline V gene encodes CDR1 SGHTA and CDR2 FQGTGA. The CDR3 covers 11 residues. V was shortened by 4 bases and J by 4 bases, with 2 bases between the two germline ends. CDR3 residues: CASSWNQPQHF. The DNA for the CDR3 is TGTGCCAGCAGCTGGAATCAGCCCCAGCATTTT.

The chain uses TRBV30 and TRBJ2-1; 10 nucleotides align to TRBD2. Germline V gene lookup returns CDR1 GTSNPN and CDR2 SVGIG (reference sequence). The V and J ends lost 3 bases and 4 bases, in that order; junction bases with no gene match: 3. The CDR3 extends over 14 amino acids. The CDR3 is CAWRSSGSYNEQFF. The CDR3, as DNA: TGTGCCTGGAGATCTAGCGGGAGTTACAATGAGCAGTTCTTC.

This clone was seen just once. The CDR3 protein is CASSLMEADGYTF. CDR3 bases: TGTGCCAGCAGCTTAATGGAGGCGGATGGCTACACCTTC. The chain employs TRBV11-2 and TRBJ1-2; D gene unclear. Trimming pared 2 bases from V and 6 bases from J, leaving 10 bases between. The germline CDR1 and CDR2 sequences are SGHAT and FQNNGV. This CDR3 contains 13 residues. Variable domain in full (rest from reference TRBV11-2 and TRBJ1-2): EAGVAQSPRYKIIEKRQSVAFWCNPISGHATLYWYQQILGQGPKLLIQFQNNGVVDDSQLPKDRFSAERLKGVDSTLKIQPAKLEDSAVYLCASSLMEADGYTFGSGTRLTVV.

This rearrangement joins TRBV7-8 to TRBJ1-5; D is ambiguous. Germline V gene data show CDR1 as SGHVS and CDR2 as FQNEAQ. V was clipped by 4 bases and J by 0 bases, with 19 bases between them. The CDR3 covers 18 residues. CDR3 sequence reads: CASSSLWTADNSNQPQHF. The DNA for the CDR3 is TGTGCCAGCAGCTCACTGTGGACGGCCGATAATAGCAATCAGCCCCAGCATTTT.

This clone was observed a single time. CDR3 protein: CASSLRQGIVYEQYF. In nucleotides, the CDR3 is TGCGCCAGCAGCTTGCGGCAGGGGATAGTCTACGAGCAGTACTTC. The rearrangement links TRBV5-1 to TRBJ2-7, with TRBD1 as a possible D gene (6 bases). This CDR3 is 15 amino acids long. Germline V gene lookup returns CDR1 SGHRS and CDR2 YFSETQ. The ends were cut back, 1 base at V and 3 bases at J, with 14 bases in the middle.

The V and J genes are TRBV10-3 and TRBJ2-2; 11 bases match TRBD2. Germline V lookup: CDR1 ENHRY, CDR2 SYGVKD. The CDR3 totals 14 residues. V lost 10 bases to trimming and J lost 6 bases; unmatched junction nucleotides: 7. The CDR3 nucleotides are TGTGCCAGCAAACTAGCGGGAGCCCCCGGGGAGCTGTTTTTT. Its protein product is CASKLAGAPGELFF.

This clone was seen just once. The chain employs TRBV6-5 and TRBJ2-1; TRBD2 is a possible D gene (6 bases). Germline CDR1 is MNHEY and CDR2 is SVGAGI. CDR3 length: 14 residues. V was shortened by 6 bases and J by 9 bases, with 18 bases between the two germline ends. CDR3 loop: CASSPDRGSGEQFF. The CDR3 DNA is TGTGCCAGCAGCCCCGACCGGGGGTCCGGTGAGCAGTTCTTC.

Concerning this clone: The junction departs from germline at one end; a sequencing error may be responsible. In DNA, the CDR3 is TGTGCTAGCAGCACGGGACTAGCGGGAGGGGCCGAGCAGTTCTTC. Translating gives CASSTGLAGGAEQFF. The chain employs TRBV7-7 and TRBJ2-1; 16 bases align to TRBD2. Germline loops: CDR1 SSHAT, CDR2 FNYEAQ (reference sequence). CDR3 size: 15 residues.

The gene calls are TRBV4-2 and TRBJ2-1; D gene ambiguous. This CDR3 comprises 17 residues. Germline CDR1 reads LGHNA; CDR2 reads YNFKEQ. Trimming took off 0 bases at V and 0 bases at J, with 12 bases between the two ends. CDR3 in DNA: TGTGCCAGCAGCCAAGATCATATTATAAGCTCCTACAATGAGCAGTTCTTC. Translating it yields CASSQDHIISSYNEQFF.

The chain combines TRBV5-1 with TRBJ2-7; D ambiguous. The CDR3 has 17 amino acids. CDR1 is SGHRS and CDR2 is YFSETQ in the germline V gene. V lost 7 bases and J 6 bases, leaving 29 bases between the germline ends. The CDR3 spells CASSWSIDPALGSEQYF. The CDR3 region has the DNA TGCGCCAGCTCTTGGTCCATAGACCCAGCGTTAGGTTCCGAGCAGTACTTC.

The V and J genes are TRBV7-9 and TRBJ1-5; D is ambiguous. This CDR3 has 15 amino acids. Germline lookup yields CDR1 SEHNR and CDR2 FQNEAQ (reference sequence). V gave up 1 base and J gave up 7 bases, with 14 bases separating them. The CDR3 DNA is TGTGCCAGCAGCTTAGGGTCCGGGGTTGGGCAGCCCCAGCATTTT. Its translation: CASSLGSGVGQPQHF.